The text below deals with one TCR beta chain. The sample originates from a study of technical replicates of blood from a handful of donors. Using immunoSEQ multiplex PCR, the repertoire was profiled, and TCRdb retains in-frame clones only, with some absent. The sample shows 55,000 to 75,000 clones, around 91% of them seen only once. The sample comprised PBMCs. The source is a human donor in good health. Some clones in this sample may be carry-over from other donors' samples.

The CDR3 here is CASSAPPGAGEPGELFF. In nucleotides, the CDR3 is TGTGCCAGCAGCGCGCCCCCAGGAGCGGGAGAACCCGGGGAGCTGTTTTTT. The chain is built from TRBV9 and TRBJ2-2; 8 nucleotides match TRBD2. Germline CDR1 SGDLS, CDR2 YYNGEE. The junction had 13 bases not matched to a gene; V was cut back by 3 bases and J by 6 bases. The CDR3 sequence is 17 residues long.